The 8 T cell receptor beta chains below come from one sample, sequenced in a study of cytomegalovirus exposure and HLA in healthy donors. A multiplex PCR was run with 60 Vbeta primers and 13 Jbeta primers. The repertoire was sequenced with immunoSEQ multiplex PCR; TCRdb's copy has only in-frame clones and lacks some. Here the sample spans 200,000 to 250,000 clones, approximately 70% being singletons. The sequenced sample was PBMCs. The source is a woman aged 25 to 39 in good health and CMV-seronegative.

The CDR3 reads CASSLDSGGNWGTDTQYF. In DNA form, the CDR3 reads TGTGCCAGCAGCTTAGATTCGGGCGGGAATTGGGGCACAGATACGCAGTATTTT. The gene calls are TRBV11-3 and TRBJ2-3; tentative D call: TRBD2 (6 bases). This CDR3 comprises 18 residues. Germline V CDR1 and CDR2: SGHNT, YENEEA. With 0 bases removed from V and 1 base from J, the gap between germline ends came to 17 bases.

This chain uses TRBV12-5 with TRBJ2-3; 9 bases are a match to TRBD2. Germline V gives CDR1 LGHNT, CDR2 FRNRAP. Trimming took 4 bases from V and 3 from J; bases not matched to a gene: 8. The CDR3 is 16 residues long. The CDR3 region is CASGSPRREGTDTQYF. CDR3 DNA sequence: TGTGCTAGTGGTTCCCCCAGGCGGGAGGGGACAGATACGCAGTATTTT.

The chain has TRBV2 and TRBJ2-1; 9 nucleotides line up with TRBD2. Germline trimming cut 8 bases from V and 2 bases from J; bases unmatched to any gene: 10. Germline V CDR1 and CDR2: SNHLY, FYNNEI. The CDR3 runs to 16 residues. The CDR3 DNA sequence: TGTGCCAGCCAGGTCCCTATAGCGGGGGCCTACAATGAGCAGTTCTTC. This gives the protein CASQVPIAGAYNEQFF.

This chain joins TRBV11-3 and TRBJ1-1; 7 bases agree with TRBD1. CDR1 SGHNT and CDR2 YENEEA come from the germline V gene. With V trimmed by 5 bases and J by 2 bases, 8 bases remained unmatched. The CDR3 is made up of 15 amino acids. The CDR3 DNA reads TGTGCCAGCAGCCCGGTGGGACAGTCAAACACTGAAGCTTTCTTT. It codes for CASSPVGQSNTEAFF.

The chain uses TRBV5-8 and TRBJ2-3, with D tentatively TRBD2 (6 bases). Germline V gives CDR1 SGHTS, CDR2 YDEGEE. The CDR3 is made up of 14 amino acids. V was trimmed by 4 bases and J by 0 bases, leaving 9 bases between them. The CDR3, as DNA: TGTGCCAGCAGCCTCGGGACTAGCACAGATACGCAGTATTTT. Amino acid sequence: CASSLGTSTDTQYF.

The J gene is TRBJ1-1, the V gene TRBV7-8; D ambiguous. V was pared by 5 bases and J by 1 base, with 8 bases between. The germline CDR1 and CDR2 sequences are SGHVS and FQNEAQ. This CDR3 has 13 residues. In DNA form, the CDR3 reads TGTGCCAGCAGCGAGGAGGCGAACACTGAAGCTTTCTTT. Residues: CASSEEANTEAFF. Using reference TRBV7-8 and TRBJ1-1 for the parts outside the CDR3, the full variable domain is GAGVSQSPRYKVAKRGQDVALRCDPISGHVSLFWYQQALGQGPEFLTYFQNEAQLDKSGLPSDRFFAERPEGSVSTLKIQRTQQEDSAVYLCASSEEANTEAFFGQGTRLTVV.

This rearrangement joins TRBV10-1 to TRBJ2-1, with 11 bases lining up with TRBD2. Trimming cost V 8 bases and J 8 bases; bases outside gene matches: 2. This CDR3 comprises 12 residues. CDR1 and CDR2 from the germline V gene are WNHNN and SYGVQD (reference sequence). CDR3 bases: TGCGCCAGCCTGACTAGCGGGGATGAGCAGTTCTTC. This sequence encodes CASLTSGDEQFF.

This rearrangement joins TRBV4-1 to TRBJ1-2; tentative D call: TRBD1 (5 bases). The CDR3 covers 17 residues. V was shortened by 0 bases and J by 4 bases, with 18 bases between the two germline ends. Germline loops: CDR1 MGHRA, CDR2 YSYEKL. Written as DNA, the CDR3 is TGCGCCAGCAGCCAAGATCTTAATGCAGGGAAGATCTATGGCTACACCTTC. Translated: CASSQDLNAGKIYGYTF.